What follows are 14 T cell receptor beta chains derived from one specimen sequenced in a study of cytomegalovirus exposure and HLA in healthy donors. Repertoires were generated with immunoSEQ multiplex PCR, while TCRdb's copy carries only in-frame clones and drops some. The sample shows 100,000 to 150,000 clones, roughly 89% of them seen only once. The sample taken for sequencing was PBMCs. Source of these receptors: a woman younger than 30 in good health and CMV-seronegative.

DNA of the CDR3: TGTGCCAGCAGCCCGCGACAGGGGCTGACCTACGAGCAGTACTTC. Its protein product is CASSPRQGLTYEQYF. The chain employs TRBV7-2 and TRBJ2-7; 8 nucleotides match TRBD1. The junction had 8 bases not matched to a gene; V was cut back by 5 bases and J by 2 bases. From germline, CDR1 is SGHTA and CDR2 FQGNSA. This CDR3 spans 15 amino acids.

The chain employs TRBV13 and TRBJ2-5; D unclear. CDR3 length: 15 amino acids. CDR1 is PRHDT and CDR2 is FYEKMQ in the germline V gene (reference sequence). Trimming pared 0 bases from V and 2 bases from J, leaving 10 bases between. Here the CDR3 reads CASSLGKTLQETQYF. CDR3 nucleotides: TGTGCCAGCAGCTTAGGGAAAACTTTACAAGAGACCCAGTACTTC.

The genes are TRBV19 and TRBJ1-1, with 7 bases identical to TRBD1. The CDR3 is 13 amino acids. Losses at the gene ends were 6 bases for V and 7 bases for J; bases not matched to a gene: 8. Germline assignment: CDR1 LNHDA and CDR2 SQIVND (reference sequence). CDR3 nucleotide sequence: TGTGCCAGTAGGTCACAGGGGCGGGGTGAAGCTTTCTTT. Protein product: CASRSQGRGEAFF.

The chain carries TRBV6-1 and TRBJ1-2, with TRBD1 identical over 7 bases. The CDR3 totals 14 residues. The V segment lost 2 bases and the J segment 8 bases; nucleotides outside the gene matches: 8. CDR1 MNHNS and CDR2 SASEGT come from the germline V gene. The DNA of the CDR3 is TGTGCCAGCAGTGAACCTCACAGGGGAACCGGCTACACCTTC. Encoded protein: CASSEPHRGTGYTF.

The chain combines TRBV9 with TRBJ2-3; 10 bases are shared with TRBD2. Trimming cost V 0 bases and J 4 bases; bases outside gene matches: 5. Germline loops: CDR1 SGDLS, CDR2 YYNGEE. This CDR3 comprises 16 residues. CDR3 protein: CASSVGNSGGPDTQYF. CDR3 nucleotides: TGTGCCAGCAGCGTAGGAAATAGCGGGGGGCCAGATACGCAGTATTTT.

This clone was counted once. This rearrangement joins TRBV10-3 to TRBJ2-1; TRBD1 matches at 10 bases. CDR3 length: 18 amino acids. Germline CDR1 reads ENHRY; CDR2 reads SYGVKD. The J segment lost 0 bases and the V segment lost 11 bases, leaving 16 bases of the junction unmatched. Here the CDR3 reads CAARPGQGRLSSYNEQFF. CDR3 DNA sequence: TGTGCCGCTCGACCGGGACAGGGGCGACTAAGCTCCTACAATGAGCAGTTCTTC.

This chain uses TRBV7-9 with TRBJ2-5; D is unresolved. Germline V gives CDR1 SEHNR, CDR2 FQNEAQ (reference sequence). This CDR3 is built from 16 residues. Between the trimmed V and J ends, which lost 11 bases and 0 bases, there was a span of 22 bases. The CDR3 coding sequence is TGTGCCGCAGACCCCGGCCCGGCAGGTTACCAAGAGACCCAGTACTTC. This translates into CAADPGPAGYQETQYF.

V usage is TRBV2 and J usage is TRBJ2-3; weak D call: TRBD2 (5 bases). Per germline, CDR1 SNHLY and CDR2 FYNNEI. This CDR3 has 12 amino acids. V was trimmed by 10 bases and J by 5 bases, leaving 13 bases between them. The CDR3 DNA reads TGTGCCACCCTGGTTCGGGGAGATACGCAGTATTTT. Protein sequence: CATLVRGDTQYF.

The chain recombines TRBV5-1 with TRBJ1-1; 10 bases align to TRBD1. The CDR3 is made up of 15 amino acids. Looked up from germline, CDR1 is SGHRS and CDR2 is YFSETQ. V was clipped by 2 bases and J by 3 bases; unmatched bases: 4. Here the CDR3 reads CASSLGQGGDTEAFF. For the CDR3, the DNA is TGCGCCAGCAGCTTAGGACAGGGGGGAGACACTGAAGCTTTCTTT.

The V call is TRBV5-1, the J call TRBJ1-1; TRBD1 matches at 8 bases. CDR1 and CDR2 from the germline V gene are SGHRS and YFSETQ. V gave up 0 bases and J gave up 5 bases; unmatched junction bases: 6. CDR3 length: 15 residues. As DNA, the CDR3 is TGCGCCAGCAGCTTGGCGGGGCACAGGGGGACTGAAGCTTTCTTT. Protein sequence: CASSLAGHRGTEAFF.

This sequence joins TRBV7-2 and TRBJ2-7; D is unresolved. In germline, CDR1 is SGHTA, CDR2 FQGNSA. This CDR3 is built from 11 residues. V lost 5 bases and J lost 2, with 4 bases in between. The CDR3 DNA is TGTGCCAGCAGCACTGCCTACGAGCAGTACTTC. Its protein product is CASSTAYEQYF.

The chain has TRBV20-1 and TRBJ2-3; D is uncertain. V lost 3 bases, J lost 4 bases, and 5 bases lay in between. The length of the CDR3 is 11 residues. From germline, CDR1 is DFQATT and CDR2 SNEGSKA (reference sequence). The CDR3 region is CSASRADTQYF. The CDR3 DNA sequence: TGCAGTGCTAGTCGCGCAGATACGCAGTATTTT.

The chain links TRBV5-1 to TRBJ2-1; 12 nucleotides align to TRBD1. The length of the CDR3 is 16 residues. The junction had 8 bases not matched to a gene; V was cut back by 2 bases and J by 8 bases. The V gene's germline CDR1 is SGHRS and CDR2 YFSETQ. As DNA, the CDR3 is TGCGCCAGCAGCTTCGCAGGGACAGGGGGCGGGCATGAGCAGTTCTTC. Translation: CASSFAGTGGGHEQFF.

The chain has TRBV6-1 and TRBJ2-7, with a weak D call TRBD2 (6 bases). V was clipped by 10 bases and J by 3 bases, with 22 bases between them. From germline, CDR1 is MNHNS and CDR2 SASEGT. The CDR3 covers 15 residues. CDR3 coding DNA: TGTGCCACCTGGTCCGACGGGAGCCGGCACTACGAGCAGTACTTC. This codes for CATWSDGSRHYEQYF.